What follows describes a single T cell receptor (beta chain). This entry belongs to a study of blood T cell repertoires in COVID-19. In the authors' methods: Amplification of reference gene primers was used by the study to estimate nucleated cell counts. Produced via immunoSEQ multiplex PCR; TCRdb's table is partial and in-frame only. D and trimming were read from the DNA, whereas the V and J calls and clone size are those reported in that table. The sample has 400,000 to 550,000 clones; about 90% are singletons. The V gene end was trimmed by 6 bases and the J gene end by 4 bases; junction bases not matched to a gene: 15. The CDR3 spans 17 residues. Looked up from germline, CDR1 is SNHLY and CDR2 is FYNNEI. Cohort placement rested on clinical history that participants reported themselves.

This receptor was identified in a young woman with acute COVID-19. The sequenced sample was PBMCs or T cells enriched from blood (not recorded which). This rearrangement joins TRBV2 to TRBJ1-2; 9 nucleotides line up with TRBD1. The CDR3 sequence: CASRNKPFRDRAYGYTF. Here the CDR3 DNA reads TGTGCCAGCAGAAACAAGCCTTTCAGGGACAGGGCCTATGGCTACACCTTC.